These 15 T cell receptor beta chains share one sample of origin, sequenced in a study of T cell repertoires in cytomegalovirus infection. These receptors have no identified antigens. TCRdb ran MiXCR on the reads and lists one entry per CDR3 protein. Of 900,000 to 950,000 distinct CDR3 sequences listed, 31% are singletons. Sequencing was performed on cultured CD8+ T cells from PBMCs, taken from culture after CMV antigen stimulation. These TCRs come from a human donor in good health (CMV status not recorded). Some clones in this sample may be carry-over from other donors' samples.

This chain connects TRBV28 to TRBJ1-2, with TRBD1 matching 12 bases. From germline, CDR1 is MDHEN and CDR2 SYDVKM. The CDR3 is made up of 18 amino acids. V trimming: 3 bases; J trimming: 3 bases; junction bases outside the gene matches: 11. The CDR3 DNA is TGTGCCAGCAGTTTCCTCCTCCCCGGGACAGGGGGCGACTATGGCTACACCTTC. Its protein product is CASSFLLPGTGGDYGYTF.

There are a few counts of this clonotype. The genes are TRBV6-5 and TRBJ1-2, with D hard to call. There are 14 residues in the CDR3. Per the germline V gene, CDR1 is MNHEY and CDR2 is SVGAGI. V gave up 0 bases and J gave up 5 bases, with 10 bases separating them. CDR3 nucleotides: TGTGCCAGCAGTTACTCGTCACTGGATTATGGCTACACCTTC. It translates to CASSYSSLDYGYTF.

The chain employs TRBV5-5 and TRBJ1-1; perhaps TRBD1 as D (5 bases). The CDR3 spans 14 residues. CDR1 SGHKS and CDR2 YYEKEE come from the germline V gene (reference sequence). With 1 base removed from V and 6 bases from J, the gap between germline ends came to 13 bases. The CDR3 region is CASSLRGPRPEAFF. CDR3 nucleotide sequence: TGTGCCAGCAGCTTGCGGGGCCCAAGGCCTGAAGCTTTCTTT.

J is TRBJ1-2 and V is TRBV5-4; TRBD1 might be the D (6 bases). This CDR3 is 13 amino acids long. In germline, CDR1 is SGHNT, CDR2 YYREEE (reference sequence). V lost 4 bases and J lost 7, with 14 bases in between. CDR3 region: CASSTTGLAGYTF. CDR3 coding DNA: TGTGCCAGCAGCACCACAGGGCTCGCTGGCTACACCTTC.

This clonotype has just a few counts. Here the CDR3 reads CASTSDRMLNYGYTF. The CDR3, as DNA: TGTGCCAGCACCTCGGACAGGATGCTTAACTATGGCTACACCTTC. The V call is TRBV5-4, the J call TRBJ1-2; 7 bases map to TRBD1. V lost 6 bases and J lost 1; bases outside the gene matches: 9. Germline V lookup: CDR1 SGHNT, CDR2 YYREEE (reference sequence). The CDR3 loop spans 15 amino acids. Complete variable domain (other parts from reference TRBV5-4 and TRBJ1-2): ETGVTQSPTHLIKTRGQQVTLRCSSQSGHNTVSWYQQALGQGPQFIFQYYREEENGRGNFPPRFSGLQFPNYSSELNVNALELDDSALYLCASTSDRMLNYGYTFGSGTRLTVV.

The chain combines TRBV7-8 with TRBJ2-7; 11 bases align to TRBD2. V trimming: 5 bases; J trimming: 6 bases; junction bases outside the gene matches: 9. CDR3 size: 15 residues. Looked up from germline, CDR1 is SGHVS and CDR2 is FQNEAQ. The CDR3 sequence: CASSQIAGGPFEQYV. The CDR3 coding sequence is TGTGCCAGCAGCCAGATAGCGGGGGGGCCTTTCGAGCAGTACGTC.

A single count supports this clonotype. The chain uses TRBV4-1 and TRBJ2-1, with D unresolved. V lost 2 bases and J lost 9, with 8 bases in between. The CDR3 is 12 residues long. In germline, CDR1 is MGHRA, CDR2 YSYEKL. This CDR3 reads CASSQSLAEQFF. The CDR3 DNA sequence: TGCGCCAGCAGCCAATCGTTGGCTGAGCAGTTCTTC.

The chain employs TRBV7-6 and TRBJ1-5; D possibly corresponds to TRBD1 (5 bases). Per the germline V gene, CDR1 is SGHVS and CDR2 is FNYEAQ. V lost 2 bases to trimming and J lost 4 bases, with 21 bases between them. This CDR3 has 18 residues. The CDR3 bases are TGTGCCAGCAGCTTACCGGCGGTAGGGGAGGTGGCAAATCAGCCCCAGCATTTT. It codes for CASSLPAVGEVANQPQHF.

The V call is TRBV7-9, the J call TRBJ2-1; possibly TRBD1 for D (6 bases). This CDR3 is 13 amino acids long. Per the germline V gene, CDR1 is SEHNR and CDR2 is FQNEAQ (reference sequence). Trimming took off 7 bases at V and 9 bases at J, with 16 bases between the two ends. The CDR3 DNA sequence: TGTGCCAGCATCCTCCTCGAAGGGGGTGAGCAGTTCTTC. Residues: CASILLEGGEQFF.

Of note for this clonotype: Mismatch with germline at one junction end may stem from a read error. The V and J genes are TRBV12-3 or TRBV12-4 and TRBJ1-5; D unclear. CDR3 length: 15 residues. CDR3 amino acids: CASSPKDGSSQPQHF. The DNA for the CDR3 is TGTGCCAGCAGTCCCAAAGACGGTAGCAGTCAGCCCCAGCATTTT.

Many counts were recorded for this clonotype. CDR3 protein: CASSFQQVSEAFF. Written as DNA, the CDR3 is TGTGCCAGCAGTTTTCAACAGGTTAGCGAAGCTTTCTTT. The chain couples TRBV6-5 to TRBJ1-1, with D maybe TRBD1 (5 bases). The CDR3 is 13 amino acids. CDR1 is MNHEY, CDR2 SVGAGI, per germline. V was cut by 4 bases and J by 8 bases, with 14 bases left in between.

The gene calls are TRBV6-5 and TRBJ2-2; no clear D. V was shortened by 2 bases and J by 3 bases, with 7 bases between the two germline ends. CDR1 is MNHEY and CDR2 is SVGAGI in the germline V gene. This CDR3 is built from 14 residues. CDR3 bases: TGTGCCAGCAGTTACCTCGCCGACACCGGGGAGCTGTTTTTT. Residues: CASSYLADTGELFF.

This clonotype came up a few times. The V call is TRBV5-4, the J call TRBJ2-7, with 8 positions matching TRBD2. The CDR3 extends over 12 amino acids. The germline V gene encodes CDR1 SGHNT and CDR2 YYREEE (reference sequence). Unmatched junction bases numbered 9, after V lost 10 bases and J lost 6 bases. This CDR3 is CACSGGESEQYF. The DNA of the CDR3 is TGTGCCTGTTCGGGGGGGGAGTCCGAGCAGTACTTC.

This clonotype occurred many times. The rearrangement links TRBV28 to TRBJ1-1; D gene uncertain. Germline CDR1 is MDHEN and CDR2 is SYDVKM. CDR3 length: 14 amino acids. The V end was cut by 5 bases, the J end by 3 bases, with 13 bases between. CDR3 amino acids: CASSLRSVDTEAFF. As DNA, the CDR3 is TGTGCCAGCAGTCTGAGATCGGTGGACACTGAAGCTTTCTTT.

This clonotype occurred many times. J is TRBJ2-1 and V is TRBV7-6, with D maybe TRBD1 (5 bases). Trimming took off 10 bases at V and 9 bases at J, with 16 bases between the two ends. The CDR3 covers 12 residues. Germline CDR1 and CDR2: SGHVS and FNYEAQ. DNA of the CDR3: TGTGCCATGGGGCAGTATCCCAGTGAGCAGTTCTTC. This encodes CAMGQYPSEQFF.